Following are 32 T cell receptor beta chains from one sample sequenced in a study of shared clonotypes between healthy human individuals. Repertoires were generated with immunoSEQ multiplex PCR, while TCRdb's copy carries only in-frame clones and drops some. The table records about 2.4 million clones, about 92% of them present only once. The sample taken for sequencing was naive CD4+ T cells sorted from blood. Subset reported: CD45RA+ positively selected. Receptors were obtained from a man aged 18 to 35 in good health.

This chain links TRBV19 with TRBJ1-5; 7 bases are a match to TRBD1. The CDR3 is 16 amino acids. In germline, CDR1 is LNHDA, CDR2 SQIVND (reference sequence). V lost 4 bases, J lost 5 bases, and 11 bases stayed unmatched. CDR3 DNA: TGTGCCAGTAGTAAAGGGGGCGAGGTAGGGGATCAGCCCCAGCATTTT. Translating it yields CASSKGGEVGDQPQHF.

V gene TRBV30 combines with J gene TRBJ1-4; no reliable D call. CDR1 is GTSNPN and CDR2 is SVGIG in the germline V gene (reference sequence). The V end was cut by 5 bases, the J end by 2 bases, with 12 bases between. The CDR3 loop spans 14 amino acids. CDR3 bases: TGTGCCTGGGCCCTGGGAGGGACTAATGAAAAACTGTTTTTT. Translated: CAWALGGTNEKLFF.

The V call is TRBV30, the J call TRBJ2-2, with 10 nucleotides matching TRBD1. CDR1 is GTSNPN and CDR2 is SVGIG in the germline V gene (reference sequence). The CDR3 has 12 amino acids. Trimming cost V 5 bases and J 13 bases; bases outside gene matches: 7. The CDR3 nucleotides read TGTGCCTGGGGGGACAGGGGCTCTCGGCTGTTTTTT. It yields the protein CAWGDRGSRLFF.

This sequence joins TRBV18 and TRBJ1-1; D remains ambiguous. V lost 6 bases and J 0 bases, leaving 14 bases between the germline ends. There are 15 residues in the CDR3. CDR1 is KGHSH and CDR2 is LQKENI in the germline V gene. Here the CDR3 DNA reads TGTGCCAGCTCCCCGGGGATCCTTATGAACACTGAAGCTTTCTTT. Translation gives CASSPGILMNTEAFF.

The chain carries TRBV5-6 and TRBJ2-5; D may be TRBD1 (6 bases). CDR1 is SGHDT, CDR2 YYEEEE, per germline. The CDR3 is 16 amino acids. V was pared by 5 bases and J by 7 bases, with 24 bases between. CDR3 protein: CASSRGGYWGPGTQYF. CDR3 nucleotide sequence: TGTGCCAGCAGTCGAGGGGGATACTGGGGCCCGGGGACCCAGTACTTC.

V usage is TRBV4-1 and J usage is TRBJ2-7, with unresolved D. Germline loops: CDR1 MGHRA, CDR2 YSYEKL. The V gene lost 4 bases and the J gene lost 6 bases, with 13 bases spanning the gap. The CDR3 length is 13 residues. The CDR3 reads CASSPRESGEQYF. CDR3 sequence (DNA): TGCGCCAGCAGCCCTCGAGAATCGGGCGAGCAGTACTTC.

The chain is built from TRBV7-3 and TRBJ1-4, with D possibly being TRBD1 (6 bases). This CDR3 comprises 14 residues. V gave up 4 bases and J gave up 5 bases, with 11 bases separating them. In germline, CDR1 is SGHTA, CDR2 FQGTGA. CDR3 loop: CASSYRVGNEKLFF. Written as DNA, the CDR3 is TGTGCCAGCAGCTACAGGGTCGGGAATGAAAAACTGTTTTTT.

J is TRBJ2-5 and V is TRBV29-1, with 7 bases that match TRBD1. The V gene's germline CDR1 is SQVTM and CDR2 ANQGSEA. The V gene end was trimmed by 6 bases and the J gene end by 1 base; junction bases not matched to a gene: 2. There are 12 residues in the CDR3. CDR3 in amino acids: CSVTGRQETQYF. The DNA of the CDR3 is TGCAGCGTGACAGGGCGCCAAGAGACCCAGTACTTC.

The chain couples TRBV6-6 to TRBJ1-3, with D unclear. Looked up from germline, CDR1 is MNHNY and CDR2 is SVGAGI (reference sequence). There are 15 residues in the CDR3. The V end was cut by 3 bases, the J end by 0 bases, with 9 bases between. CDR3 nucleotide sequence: TGTGCCAGCAGTTATTCCGGGCTCTCTGGAAACACCATATATTTT. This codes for CASSYSGLSGNTIYF.

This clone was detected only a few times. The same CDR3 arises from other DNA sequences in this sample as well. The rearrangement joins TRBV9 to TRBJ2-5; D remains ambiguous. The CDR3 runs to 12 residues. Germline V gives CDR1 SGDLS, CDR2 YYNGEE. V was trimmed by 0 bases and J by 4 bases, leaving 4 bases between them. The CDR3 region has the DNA TGTGCCAGCAGCGTAGAGGGAGAGACCCAGTACTTC. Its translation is CASSVEGETQYF. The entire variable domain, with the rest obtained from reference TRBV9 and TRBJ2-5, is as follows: DSGVTQTPKHLITATGQRVTLRCSPRSGDLSVYWYQQSLDQGLQFLIQYYNGEERAKGNILERFSAQQFPDLHSELNLSSLELGDSALYFCASSVEGETQYFGPGTRLLVL.

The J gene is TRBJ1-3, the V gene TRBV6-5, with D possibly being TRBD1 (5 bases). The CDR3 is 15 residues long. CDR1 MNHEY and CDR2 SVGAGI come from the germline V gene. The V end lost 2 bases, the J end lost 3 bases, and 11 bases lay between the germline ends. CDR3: CASSYGTGRGNTIYF. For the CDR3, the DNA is TGTGCCAGCAGTTACGGGACCGGGCGTGGAAACACCATATATTTT.

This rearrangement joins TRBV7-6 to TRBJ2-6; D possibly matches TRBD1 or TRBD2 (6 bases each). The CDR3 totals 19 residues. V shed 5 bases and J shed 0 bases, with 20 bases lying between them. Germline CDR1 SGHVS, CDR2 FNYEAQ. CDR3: CASSVLKGGSFSGANVLTF. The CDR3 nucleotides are TGTGCCAGCAGCGTACTTAAGGGGGGTTCTTTCTCTGGGGCCAACGTCCTGACTTTC.

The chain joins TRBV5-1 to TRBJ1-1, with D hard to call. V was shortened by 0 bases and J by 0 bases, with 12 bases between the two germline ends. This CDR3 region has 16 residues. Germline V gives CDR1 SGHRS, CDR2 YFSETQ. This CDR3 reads CASSLASFPLNTEAFF. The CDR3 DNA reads TGCGCCAGCAGCTTGGCCAGTTTTCCCTTGAACACTGAAGCTTTCTTT. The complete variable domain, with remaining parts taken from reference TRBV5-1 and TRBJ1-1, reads KAGVTQTPRYLIKTRGQQVTLSCSPISGHRSVSWYQQTPGQGLQFLFEYFSETQRNKGNFPGRFSGRQFSNSRSEMNVSTLELGDSALYLCASSLASFPLNTEAFFGQGTRLTVV.

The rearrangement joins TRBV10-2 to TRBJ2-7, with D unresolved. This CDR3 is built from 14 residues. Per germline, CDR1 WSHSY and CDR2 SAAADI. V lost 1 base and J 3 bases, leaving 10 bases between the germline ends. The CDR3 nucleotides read TGCGCCAGCAGTGAGTTCGAGACATTCTACGAGCAGTACTTC. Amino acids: CASSEFETFYEQYF.

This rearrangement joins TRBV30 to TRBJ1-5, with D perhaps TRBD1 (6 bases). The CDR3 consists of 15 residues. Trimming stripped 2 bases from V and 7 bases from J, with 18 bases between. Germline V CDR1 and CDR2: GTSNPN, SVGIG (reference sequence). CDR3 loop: CAWSSFGTLNQPQHF. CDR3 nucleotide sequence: TGTGCCTGGAGTTCCTTCGGGACACTTAACCAGCCCCAGCATTTT.

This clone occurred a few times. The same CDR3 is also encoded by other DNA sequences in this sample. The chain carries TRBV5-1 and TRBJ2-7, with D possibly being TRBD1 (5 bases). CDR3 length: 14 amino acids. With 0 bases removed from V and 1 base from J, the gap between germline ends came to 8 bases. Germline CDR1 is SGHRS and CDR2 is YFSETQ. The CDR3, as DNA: TGCGCCAGCAGCTTGGGGCAGGGATCCTACGAGCAGTACTTC. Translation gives CASSLGQGSYEQYF.

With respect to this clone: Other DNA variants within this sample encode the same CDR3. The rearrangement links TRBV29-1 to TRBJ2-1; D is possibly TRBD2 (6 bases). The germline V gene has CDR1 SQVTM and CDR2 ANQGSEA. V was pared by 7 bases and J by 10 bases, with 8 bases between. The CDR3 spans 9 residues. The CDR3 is CSAGLEQFF. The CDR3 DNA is TGCAGCGCCGGACTAGAGCAGTTCTTC.

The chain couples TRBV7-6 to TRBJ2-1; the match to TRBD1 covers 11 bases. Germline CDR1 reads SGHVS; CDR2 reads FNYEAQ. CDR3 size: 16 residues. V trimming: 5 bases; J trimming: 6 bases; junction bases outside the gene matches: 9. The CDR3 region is CASSPGTGGIGNEQFF. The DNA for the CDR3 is TGTGCCAGCAGCCCGGGGACAGGGGGAATAGGCAATGAGCAGTTCTTC.

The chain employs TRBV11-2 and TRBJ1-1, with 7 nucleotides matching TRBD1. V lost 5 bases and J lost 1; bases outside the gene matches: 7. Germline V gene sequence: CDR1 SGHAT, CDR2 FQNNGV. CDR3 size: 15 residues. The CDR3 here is CASSGLRGENTEAFF. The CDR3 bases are TGTGCCAGCAGCGGCCTCAGGGGGGAGAACACTGAAGCTTTCTTT.

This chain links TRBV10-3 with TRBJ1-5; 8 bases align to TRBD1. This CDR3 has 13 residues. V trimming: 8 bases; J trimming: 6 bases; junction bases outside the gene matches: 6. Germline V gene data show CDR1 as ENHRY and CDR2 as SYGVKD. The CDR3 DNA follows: TGTGCCATCGCGACAGGGGAAGGTCAGCCCCAGCATTTT. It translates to CAIATGEGQPQHF.

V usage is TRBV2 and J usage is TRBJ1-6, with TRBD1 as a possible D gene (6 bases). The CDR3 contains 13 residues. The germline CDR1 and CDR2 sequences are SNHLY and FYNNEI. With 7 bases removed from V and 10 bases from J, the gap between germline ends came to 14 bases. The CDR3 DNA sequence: TGTGCCAGCAATTCAGGTCAGGGGTCACCCCTCCACTTT. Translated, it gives CASNSGQGSPLHF.

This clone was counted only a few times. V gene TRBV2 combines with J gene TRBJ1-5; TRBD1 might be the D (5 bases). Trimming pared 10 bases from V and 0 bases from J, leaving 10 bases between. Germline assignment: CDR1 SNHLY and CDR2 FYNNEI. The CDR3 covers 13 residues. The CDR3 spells CATSGGSNQPQHF. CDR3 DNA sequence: TGTGCCACCTCGGGGGGTAGCAATCAGCCCCAGCATTTT.

CDR3 sequence reads: CASRGAYRTYEQYF. The CDR3 bases are TGTGCCAGCAGGGGGGCGTACAGGACCTACGAGCAGTACTTC. V usage is TRBV6-5 and J usage is TRBJ2-7, with a weak D call TRBD1 (6 bases). Trimming removed 6 bases at V and 2 bases at J, with 14 bases between. The CDR3 totals 14 residues. Germline CDR1 MNHEY, CDR2 SVGAGI.

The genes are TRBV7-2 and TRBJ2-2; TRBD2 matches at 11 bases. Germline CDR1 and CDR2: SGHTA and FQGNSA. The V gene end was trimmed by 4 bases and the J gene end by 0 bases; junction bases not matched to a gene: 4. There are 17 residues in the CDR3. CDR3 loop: CASSYMGLAANTGELFF. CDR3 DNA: TGTGCCAGCAGCTACATGGGACTAGCGGCGAACACCGGGGAGCTGTTTTTT.

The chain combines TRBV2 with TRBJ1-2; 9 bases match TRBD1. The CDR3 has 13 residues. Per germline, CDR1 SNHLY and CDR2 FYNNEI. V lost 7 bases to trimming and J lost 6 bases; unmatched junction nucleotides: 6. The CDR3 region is CASITDRGNGYTF. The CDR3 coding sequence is TGTGCCAGCATTACGGACAGGGGCAATGGCTACACCTTC.

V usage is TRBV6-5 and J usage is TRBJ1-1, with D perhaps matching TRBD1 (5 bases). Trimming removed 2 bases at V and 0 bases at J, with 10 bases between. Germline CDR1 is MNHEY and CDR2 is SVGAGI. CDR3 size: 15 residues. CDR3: CASSYGAVMNTEAFF. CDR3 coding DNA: TGTGCCAGCAGTTACGGGGCAGTCATGAACACTGAAGCTTTCTTT.

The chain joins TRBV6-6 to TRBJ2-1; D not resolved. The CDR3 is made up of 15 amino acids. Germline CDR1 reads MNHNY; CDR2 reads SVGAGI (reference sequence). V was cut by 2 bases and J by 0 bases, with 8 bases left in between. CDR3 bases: TGTGCCAGCAGTTACGGCAGAAGCTCCTACAATGAGCAGTTCTTC. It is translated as CASSYGRSSYNEQFF.

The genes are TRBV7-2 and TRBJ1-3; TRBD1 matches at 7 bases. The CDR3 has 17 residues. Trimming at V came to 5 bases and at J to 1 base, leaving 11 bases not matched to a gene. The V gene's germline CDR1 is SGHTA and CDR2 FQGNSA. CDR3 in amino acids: CASSRRTGPVSGNTIYF. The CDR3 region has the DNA TGTGCCAGCAGCCGTCGGACAGGACCTGTGTCTGGAAACACCATATATTTT.

CDR3 coding DNA: TGCGCCAGCAGCGGTAGCGGGGGGTTTAGCACAGATACGCAGTATTTT. This sequence encodes CASSGSGGFSTDTQYF. This sequence joins TRBV5-1 and TRBJ2-3; 10 nucleotides align to TRBD2. With V trimmed by 4 bases and J by 0 bases, 5 bases remained unmatched. CDR1 is SGHRS, CDR2 YFSETQ, per germline. The CDR3 is 16 residues long.

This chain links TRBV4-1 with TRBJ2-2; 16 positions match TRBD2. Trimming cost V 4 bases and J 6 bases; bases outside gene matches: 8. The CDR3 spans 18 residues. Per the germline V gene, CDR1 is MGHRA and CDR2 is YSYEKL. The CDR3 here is CASSPYPGLAGGPGELFF. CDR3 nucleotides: TGCGCCAGCAGCCCCTACCCGGGACTAGCGGGAGGGCCCGGGGAGCTGTTTTTT.

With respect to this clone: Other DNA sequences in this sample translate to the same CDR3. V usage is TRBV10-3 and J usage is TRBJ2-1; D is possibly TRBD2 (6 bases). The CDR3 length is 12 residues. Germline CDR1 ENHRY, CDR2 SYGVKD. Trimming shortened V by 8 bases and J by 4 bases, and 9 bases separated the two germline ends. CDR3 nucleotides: TGTGCCATCTCTGCGGGATACAATGAGCAGTTCTTC. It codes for CAISAGYNEQFF.

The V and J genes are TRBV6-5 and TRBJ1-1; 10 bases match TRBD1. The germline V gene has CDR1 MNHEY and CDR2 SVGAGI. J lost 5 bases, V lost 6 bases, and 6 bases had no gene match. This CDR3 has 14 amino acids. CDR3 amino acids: CASSPPGQGTEAFF. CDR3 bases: TGTGCCAGCAGCCCACCGGGACAGGGGACTGAAGCTTTCTTT.